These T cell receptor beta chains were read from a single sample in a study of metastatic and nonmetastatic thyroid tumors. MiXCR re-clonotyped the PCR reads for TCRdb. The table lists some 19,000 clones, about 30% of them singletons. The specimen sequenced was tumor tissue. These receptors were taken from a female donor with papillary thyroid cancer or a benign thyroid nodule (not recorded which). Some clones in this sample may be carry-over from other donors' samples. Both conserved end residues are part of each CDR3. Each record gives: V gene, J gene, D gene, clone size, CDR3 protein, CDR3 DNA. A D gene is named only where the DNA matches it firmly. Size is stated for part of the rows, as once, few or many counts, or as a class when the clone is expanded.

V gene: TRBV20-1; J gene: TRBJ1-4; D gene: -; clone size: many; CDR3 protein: CSANRATNEKLFF; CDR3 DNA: TGCAGTGCTAACAGGGCAACTAATGAAAAACTGTTTTTT
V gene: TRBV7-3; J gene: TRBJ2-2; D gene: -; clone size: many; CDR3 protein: CASSLLRSSNTGELFF; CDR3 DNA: TGTGCCAGCAGCTTACTCCGTAGCTCGAACACCGGGGAGCTGTTTTTT
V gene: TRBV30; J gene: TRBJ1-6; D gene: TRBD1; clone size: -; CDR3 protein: CAWSVQGGSSPLHF; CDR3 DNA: TGTGCCTGGAGTGTACAAGGGGGCAGTTCACCCCTCCACTTT
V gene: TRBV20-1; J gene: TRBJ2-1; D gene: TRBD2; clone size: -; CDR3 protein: CSAPGTSGSNEQFF; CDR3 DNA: TGCAGTGCCCCCGGGACTAGCGGGAGTAATGAGCAGTTCTTC
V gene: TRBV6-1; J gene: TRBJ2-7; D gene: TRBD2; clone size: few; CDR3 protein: CASSETLAGETFYEQYF; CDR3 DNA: TGTGCCAGCAGTGAAACCCTAGCGGGAGAAACGTTCTACGAGCAGTACTTC
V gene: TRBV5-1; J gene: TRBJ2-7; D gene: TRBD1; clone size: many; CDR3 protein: CASSLPRTGGWFYEQYF; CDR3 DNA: TGCGCCAGCAGCTTGCCAAGGACAGGGGGCTGGTTCTACGAGCAGTACTTC
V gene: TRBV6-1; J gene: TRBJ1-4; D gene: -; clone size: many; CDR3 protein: CASSSDRATNEKLFF; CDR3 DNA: TGTGCCAGCAGTTCTGACAGAGCAACTAATGAAAAACTGTTTTTT
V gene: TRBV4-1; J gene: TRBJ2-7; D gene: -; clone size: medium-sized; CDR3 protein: CASSQDLDGVTYEQYF; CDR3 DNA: TGCGCCAGCAGCCAAGATCTGGATGGGGTCACCTACGAGCAGTACTTC
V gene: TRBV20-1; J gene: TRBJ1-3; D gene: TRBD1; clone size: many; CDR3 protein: CSASDGTGGSGNTIYF; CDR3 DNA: TGCAGTGCTAGTGACGGGACAGGGGGCTCTGGAAACACCATATATTTT
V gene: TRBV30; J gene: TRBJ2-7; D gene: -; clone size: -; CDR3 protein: CAWSQGRAYEQYF; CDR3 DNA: TGTGCCTGGAGTCAGGGAAGGGCCTACGAGCAGTACTTC
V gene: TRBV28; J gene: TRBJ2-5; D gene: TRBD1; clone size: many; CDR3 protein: CASSSTQGARETQYF; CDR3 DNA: TGTGCCAGCAGTTCGACACAGGGGGCCCGCGAGACCCAGTACTTC
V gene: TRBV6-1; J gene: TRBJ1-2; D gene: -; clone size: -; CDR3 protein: CASSHTGHVYTF; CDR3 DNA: TGTGCCAGCAGCCATACAGGTCACGTCTACACCTTC
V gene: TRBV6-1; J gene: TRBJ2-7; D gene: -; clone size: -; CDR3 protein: CASTRGLTYEQYF; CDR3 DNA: TGTGCCAGCACCAGGGGACTTACCTACGAGCAGTACTTC
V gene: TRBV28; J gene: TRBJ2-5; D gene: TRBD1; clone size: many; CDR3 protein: CASTPSGTGGEETQYF; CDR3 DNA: TGTGCCAGCACCCCCTCCGGGACAGGGGGCGAAGAGACCCAGTACTTC
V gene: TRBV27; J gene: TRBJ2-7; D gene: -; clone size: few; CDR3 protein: CASSGRVAGQTYEQYF; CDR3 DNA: TGTGCCAGCAGTGGAAGGGTGGCTGGACAGACCTACGAGCAGTACTTC
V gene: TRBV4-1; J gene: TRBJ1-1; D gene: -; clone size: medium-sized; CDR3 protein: CASSQDRYRMNTEAFF; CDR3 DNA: TGCGCCAGCAGCCAAGATAGGTACCGGATGAACACTGAAGCTTTCTTT
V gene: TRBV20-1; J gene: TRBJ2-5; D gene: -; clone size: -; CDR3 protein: CSAAVRLQAQYF; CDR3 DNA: TGCAGTGCCGCGGTCCGACTCCAGGCCCAGTACTTC
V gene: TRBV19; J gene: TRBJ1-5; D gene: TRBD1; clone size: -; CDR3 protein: CASSSRTGVVGGQPQHF; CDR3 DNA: TGTGCCAGTAGTAGCCGGACAGGGGTGGTAGGAGGTCAGCCCCAGCATTTT
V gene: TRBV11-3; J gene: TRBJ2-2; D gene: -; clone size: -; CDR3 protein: CASSRYSSGELFF; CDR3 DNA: TGTGCCAGCAGCCGATATTCGTCCGGGGAGCTGTTTTTT
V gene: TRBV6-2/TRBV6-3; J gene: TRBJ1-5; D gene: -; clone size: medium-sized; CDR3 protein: CASRPDSGNQPQHF; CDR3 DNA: TGTGCCAGCAGACCCGACAGCGGCAATCAGCCCCAGCATTTT
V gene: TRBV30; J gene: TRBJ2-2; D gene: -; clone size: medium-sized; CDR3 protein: CAWEKTGELFF; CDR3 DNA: TGTGCCTGGGAAAAAACCGGGGAGCTGTTTTTT
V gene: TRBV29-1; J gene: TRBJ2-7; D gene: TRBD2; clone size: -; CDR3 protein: CSVVLAWGLAGGGYEQYF; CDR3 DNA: TGCAGCGTGGTACTAGCTTGGGGACTAGCGGGAGGGGGCTACGAGCAGTACTTC
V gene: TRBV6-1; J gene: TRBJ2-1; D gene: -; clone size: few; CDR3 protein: CASSLRGSTYNEQFF; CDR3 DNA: TGTGCCAGCAGCCTCCGGGGGAGCACCTACAATGAGCAGTTCTTC
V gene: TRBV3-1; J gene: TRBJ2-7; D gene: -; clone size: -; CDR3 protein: CACIRARDFTYEQYF; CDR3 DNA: TGTGCCTGCATCCGAGCCCGGGACTTTACTTACGAGCAGTACTTC
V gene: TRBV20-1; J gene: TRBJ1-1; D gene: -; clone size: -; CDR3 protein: CSARGGVSTEAFF; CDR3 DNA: TGCAGTGCTAGGGGAGGGGTGAGCACTGAAGCTTTCTTT
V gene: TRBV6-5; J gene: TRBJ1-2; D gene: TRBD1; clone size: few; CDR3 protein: CASSFYTGGRGYTF; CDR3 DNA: TGTGCCAGCAGTTTCTACACAGGGGGCCGTGGCTACACCTTC
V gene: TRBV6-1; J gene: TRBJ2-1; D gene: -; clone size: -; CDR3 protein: CASSLSNEQFF; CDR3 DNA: TGTGCCAGCAGTCTTTCCAATGAGCAGTTCTTC
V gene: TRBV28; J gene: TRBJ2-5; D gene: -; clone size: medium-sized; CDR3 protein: CASRLSGHSQETQYF; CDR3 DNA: TGTGCCAGCAGACTATCGGGGCACAGCCAAGAGACCCAGTACTTC
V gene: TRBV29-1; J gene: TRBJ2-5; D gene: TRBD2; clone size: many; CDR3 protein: CSVASGRALSQETQYF; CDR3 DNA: TGCAGCGTTGCTAGCGGGAGGGCTTTGTCCCAAGAGACCCAGTACTTC
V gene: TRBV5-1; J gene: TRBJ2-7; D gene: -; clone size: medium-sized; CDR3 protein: CASSFIGRSHYEQYF; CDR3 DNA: TGCGCCAGCAGCTTTATTGGCAGGTCCCACTACGAGCAGTACTTC
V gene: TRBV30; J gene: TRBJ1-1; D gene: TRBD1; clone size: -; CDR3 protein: CALTDRAPPGEAFF; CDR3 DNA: TGTGCCTTAACCGACAGGGCACCCCCAGGTGAAGCTTTCTTT
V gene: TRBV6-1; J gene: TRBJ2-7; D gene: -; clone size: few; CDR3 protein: CASSEEGLGSYEQYF; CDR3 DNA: TGTGCCAGCAGTGAGGAGGGATTAGGTAGCTACGAGCAGTACTTC
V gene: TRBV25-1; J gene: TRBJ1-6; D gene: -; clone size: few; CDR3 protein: CVSSEYRNSPLHF; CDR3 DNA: TGTGTAAGCAGTGAATATAGGAATTCACCCCTACACTTT
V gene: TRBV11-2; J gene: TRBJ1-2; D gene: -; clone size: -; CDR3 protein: CASSLERGANYGYTF; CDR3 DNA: TGTGCCAGCAGCTTAGAAAGGGGGGCTAACTATGGCTACACCTTC
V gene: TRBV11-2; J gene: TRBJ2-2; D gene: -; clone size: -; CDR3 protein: CASSLLLGELFF; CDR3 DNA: TGTGCCAGCAGCTTACTCCTAGGGGAGCTGTTTTTT
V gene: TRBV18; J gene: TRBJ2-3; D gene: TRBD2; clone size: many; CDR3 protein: CASSPQGLAGWGATDTQYF; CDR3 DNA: TGTGCCAGCTCACCACAAGGACTAGCGGGATGGGGGGCCACAGATACGCAGTATTTT
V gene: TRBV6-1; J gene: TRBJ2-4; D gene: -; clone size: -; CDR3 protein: CASRKGQGGKNIQYF; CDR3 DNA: TGTGCCAGCAGAAAGGGTCAGGGGGGCAAAAACATTCAGTACTTC
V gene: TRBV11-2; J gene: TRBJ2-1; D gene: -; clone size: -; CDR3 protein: CASSLGNEQFF; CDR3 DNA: TGTGCCAGCAGCTTAGGGAATGAGCAGTTCTTC
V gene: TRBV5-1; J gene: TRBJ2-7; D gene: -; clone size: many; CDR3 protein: CASTKGGGEEQYF; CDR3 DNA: TGCGCCAGCACCAAAGGAGGGGGAGAAGAGCAGTACTTC
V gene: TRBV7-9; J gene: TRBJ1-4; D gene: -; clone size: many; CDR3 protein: CASSTSGQLGEKLFF; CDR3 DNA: TGTGCCAGCAGCACCTCAGGGCAATTAGGGGAAAAACTGTTTTTT
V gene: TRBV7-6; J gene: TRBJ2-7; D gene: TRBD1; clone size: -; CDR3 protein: CASSLFTDRGDVQYF; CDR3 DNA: TGTGCCAGCAGCTTGTTTACGGACAGGGGCGATGTGCAGTACTTC
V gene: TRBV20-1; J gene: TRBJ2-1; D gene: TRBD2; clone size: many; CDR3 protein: CSARDLGAGGQNEQFF; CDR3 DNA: TGCAGTGCTAGAGATTTGGGAGCGGGAGGGCAGAATGAGCAGTTCTTC
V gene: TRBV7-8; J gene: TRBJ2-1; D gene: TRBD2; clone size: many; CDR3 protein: CASSYQTSGYNEQFF; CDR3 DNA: TGTGCCAGCAGCTATCAAACTAGCGGATACAATGAGCAGTTCTTC
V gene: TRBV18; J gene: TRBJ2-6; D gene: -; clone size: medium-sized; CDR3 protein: CASSPGGAGANVLTF; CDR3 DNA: TGTGCCAGCTCACCAGGGGGCGCTGGGGCCAACGTCCTGACTTTC
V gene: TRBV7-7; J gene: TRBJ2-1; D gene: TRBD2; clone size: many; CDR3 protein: CASSSGTSGANEQFF; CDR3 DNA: TGTGCTAGCAGCTCCGGGACTAGCGGCGCCAATGAGCAGTTCTTC
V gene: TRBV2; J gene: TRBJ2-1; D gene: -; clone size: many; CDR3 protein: CASDGTVSSYNEQFF; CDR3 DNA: TGTGCCAGCGACGGGACGGTGAGCTCCTACAATGAGCAGTTCTTC
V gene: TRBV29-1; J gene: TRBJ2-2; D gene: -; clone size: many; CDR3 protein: CSVERSGYTGELFF; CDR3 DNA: TGCAGCGTTGAACGCAGCGGATACACCGGGGAGCTGTTTTTT
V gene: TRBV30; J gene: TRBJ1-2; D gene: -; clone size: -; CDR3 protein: CAWTPSGTKGYTF; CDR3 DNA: TGTGCCTGGACCCCGTCAGGGACGAAAGGCTACACCTTC
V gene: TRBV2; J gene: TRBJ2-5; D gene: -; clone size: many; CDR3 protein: CASIKARQETQYF; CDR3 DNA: TGTGCCAGCATAAAGGCCAGGCAAGAGACCCAGTACTTC
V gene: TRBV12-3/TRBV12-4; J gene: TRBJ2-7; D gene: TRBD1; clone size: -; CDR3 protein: CASSFRGQGYSEQYF; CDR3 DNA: TGTGCCAGCAGTTTTCGAGGACAGGGATATTCCGAGCAGTACTTC
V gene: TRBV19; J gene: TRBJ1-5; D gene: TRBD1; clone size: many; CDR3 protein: CASSAGTGGSQPQHF; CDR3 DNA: TGTGCCAGTAGTGCCGGGACAGGGGGCAGTCAGCCCCAGCATTTT
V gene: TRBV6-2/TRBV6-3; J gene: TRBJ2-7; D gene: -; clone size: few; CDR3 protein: CASSWDAFAEQYF; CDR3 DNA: TGTGCCAGCAGTTGGGACGCCTTCGCTGAGCAGTACTTC
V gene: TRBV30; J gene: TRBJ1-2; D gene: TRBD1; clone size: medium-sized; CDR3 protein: CAWSVPGQANYGYTF; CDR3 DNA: TGTGCCTGGAGTGTACCCGGACAGGCAAACTATGGCTACACCTTC
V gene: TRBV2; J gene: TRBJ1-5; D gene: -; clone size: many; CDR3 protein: CASKVRRDSNQPQHF; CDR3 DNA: TGTGCCAGCAAAGTTAGACGGGATAGCAATCAGCCCCAGCATTTT
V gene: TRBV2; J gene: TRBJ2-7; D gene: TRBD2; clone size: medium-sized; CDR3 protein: CASQPLSGRNYEQYF; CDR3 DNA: TGTGCCAGCCAACCCCTCAGCGGGAGGAATTACGAGCAGTACTTC
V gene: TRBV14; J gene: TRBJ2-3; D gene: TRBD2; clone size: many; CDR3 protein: CASSRLAGSSSTDTQYF; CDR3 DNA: TGTGCCAGCAGCCGGCTAGCGGGTTCTTCTAGCACAGATACGCAGTATTTT
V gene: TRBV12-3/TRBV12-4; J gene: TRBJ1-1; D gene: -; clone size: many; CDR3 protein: CASSLRATMNTEAFF; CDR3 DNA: TGTGCCAGCAGTTTGAGGGCGACTATGAACACTGAAGCTTTCTTT
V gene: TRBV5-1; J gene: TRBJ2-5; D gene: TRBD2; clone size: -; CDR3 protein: CASILDCSGRLETQYF; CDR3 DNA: TGCGCCAGCATCTTGGATTGTAGCGGGAGATTAGAGACCCAGTACTTC
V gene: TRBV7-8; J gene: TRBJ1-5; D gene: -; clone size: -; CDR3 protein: CASSLIGDQPQHF; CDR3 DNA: TGTGCCAGCAGCTTAATCGGGGATCAGCCCCAGCATTTT